This T cell receptor beta chain was retrieved from a study of T cells after yellow fever vaccination. MiXCR was run by TCRdb on the 5' RACE reads, yielding one entry per CDR3 protein. Seen here are a few hundred thousand distinct CDR3 sequences, 6.2% observed once, and the top ten hold 15%. V was cut by 3 bases and J by 13 bases, with 10 bases left in between. The CDR3 runs to 10 residues. Germline assignment: CDR1 DFQATT and CDR2 SNEGSKA (reference sequence). The chain links TRBV20-1 to TRBJ2-4; no clear D gene. This clonotype was obtained from a man younger than 40 who received the YFV17D yellow fever vaccine. Sequencing used PBMCs, obtained 5 days after the yellow fever booster vaccination. CDR3 bases: TGCAGTGCTAGCAGCCAGAACCAGTACTTC. It codes for CSASSQNQYF.